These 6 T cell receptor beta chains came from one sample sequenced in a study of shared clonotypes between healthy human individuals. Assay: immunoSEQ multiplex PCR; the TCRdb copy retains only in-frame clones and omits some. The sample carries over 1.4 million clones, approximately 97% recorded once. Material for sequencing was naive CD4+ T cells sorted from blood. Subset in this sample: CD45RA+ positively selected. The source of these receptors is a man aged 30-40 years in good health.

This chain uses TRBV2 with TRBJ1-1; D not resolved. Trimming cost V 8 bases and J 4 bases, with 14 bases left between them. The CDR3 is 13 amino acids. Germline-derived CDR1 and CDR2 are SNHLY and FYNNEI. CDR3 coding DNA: TGTGCCAGCGTGACACAAGAGGTCACTGAAGCTTTCTTT. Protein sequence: CASVTQEVTEAFF. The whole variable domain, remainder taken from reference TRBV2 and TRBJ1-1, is EPEVTQTPSHQVTQMGQEVILRCVPISNHLYFYWYRQILGQKVEFLVSFYNNEISEKSEIFDDQFSVERPDGSNFTLKIRSTKLEDSAMYFCASVTQEVTEAFFGQGTRLTVV.

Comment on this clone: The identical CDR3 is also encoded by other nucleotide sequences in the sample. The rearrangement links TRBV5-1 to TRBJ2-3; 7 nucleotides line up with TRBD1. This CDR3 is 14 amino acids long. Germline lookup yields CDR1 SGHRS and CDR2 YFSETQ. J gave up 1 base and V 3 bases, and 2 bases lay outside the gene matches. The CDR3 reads CASSSGGGTDTQYF. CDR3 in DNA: TGCGCCAGCAGCTCAGGGGGTGGCACAGATACGCAGTATTTT. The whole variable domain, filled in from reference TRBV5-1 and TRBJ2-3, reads KAGVTQTPRYLIKTRGQQVTLSCSPISGHRSVSWYQQTPGQGLQFLFEYFSETQRNKGNFPGRFSGRQFSNSRSEMNVSTLELGDSALYLCASSSGGGTDTQYFGPGTRLTVL.

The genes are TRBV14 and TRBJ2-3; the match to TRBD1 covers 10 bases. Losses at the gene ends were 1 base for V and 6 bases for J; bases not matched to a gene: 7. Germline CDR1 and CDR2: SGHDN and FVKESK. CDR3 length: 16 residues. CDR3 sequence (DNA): TGTGCCAGCAGCCAAGGAAGAGGGACAGGGGTGGATACGCAGTATTTT. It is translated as CASSQGRGTGVDTQYF.

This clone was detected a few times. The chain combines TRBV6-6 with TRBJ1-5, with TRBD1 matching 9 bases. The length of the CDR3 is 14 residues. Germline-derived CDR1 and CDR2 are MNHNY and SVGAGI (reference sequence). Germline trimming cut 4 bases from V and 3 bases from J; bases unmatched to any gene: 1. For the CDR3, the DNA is TGTGCCAGCAGTTGGGACAGGGACAATCAGCCCCAGCATTTT. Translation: CASSWDRDNQPQHF.

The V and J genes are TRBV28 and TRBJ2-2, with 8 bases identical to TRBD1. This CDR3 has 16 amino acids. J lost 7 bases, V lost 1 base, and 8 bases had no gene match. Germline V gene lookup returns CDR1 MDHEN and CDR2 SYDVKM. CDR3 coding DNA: TGTGCCAGCAGTTTATCGGGCAGGGGGCAAGGCGGGGAGCTGTTTTTT. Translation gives CASSLSGRGQGGELFF. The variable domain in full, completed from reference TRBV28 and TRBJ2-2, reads DVKVTQSSRYLVKRTGEKVFLECVQDMDHENMFWYRQDPGLGLRLIYFSYDVKMKEKGDIPEGYSVSREKKERFSLILESASTNQTSMYLCASSLSGRGQGGELFFGEGSRLTVL.

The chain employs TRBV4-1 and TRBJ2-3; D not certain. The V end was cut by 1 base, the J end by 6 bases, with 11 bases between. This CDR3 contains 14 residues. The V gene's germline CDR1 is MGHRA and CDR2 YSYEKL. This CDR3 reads CASSQVLQTDTQYF. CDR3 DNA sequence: TGCGCCAGCAGCCAAGTCCTTCAGACGGATACGCAGTATTTT.